The 30 T cell receptor beta chains reported below all come from one sample, sequenced in a study of blood T cell repertoires in COVID-19. TCRdb's copy holds only in-frame clones and misses some; the assay was immunoSEQ multiplex PCR. The profile shows 340,000 or so clones, 80% to 90% of them singletons. The sample consisted of PBMCs or T cells enriched from blood (not recorded which). The source of these receptors is a woman aged 40 to 55 with acute COVID-19.

This clone was recorded a few times. The chain combines TRBV14 with TRBJ1-5; D unresolved. CDR1 and CDR2 (germline): SGHDN, FVKESK. The V and J ends lost 1 base and 4 bases respectively, with 11 bases between them. The CDR3 has 15 residues. CDR3 bases: TGTGCCAGCAGCCAAGGCGGAACGAAAAATCAGCCCCAGCATTTT. It translates to CASSQGGTKNQPQHF.

The CDR3 is CATSRDPGYEQYF. As DNA, the CDR3 is TGTGCCACCAGCAGAGATCCGGGCTACGAGCAGTACTTC. The rearrangement joins TRBV15 to TRBJ2-7; no clear D. The CDR3 is made up of 13 amino acids. V gave up 0 bases and J gave up 3 bases, with 6 bases separating them. Germline loops: CDR1 LNHNV, CDR2 YYDKDF (reference sequence).

The chain recombines TRBV2 with TRBJ1-4; D call uncertain. Germline-derived CDR1 and CDR2 are SNHLY and FYNNEI. The CDR3 is made up of 14 amino acids. The V and J ends lost 9 bases and 4 bases respectively, with 15 bases between them. The DNA for the CDR3 is TGTGCCAGTAAATCAGATGCTTTTAATGAAAAACTGTTTTTT. This gives the protein CASKSDAFNEKLFF.

About this clone itself: A junction end diverges from the germline sequence, so it may reflect a read error. V usage is TRBV27 and J usage is TRBJ2-2, with a possible D match to TRBD1 (5 bases). Germline-derived CDR1 and CDR2 are MNHEY and SMNVEV (reference sequence). The CDR3 has 17 amino acids. DNA for the CDR3: TGTGCCACCAGTCCCCCTTTAGGACACCTTAACACCGGGGAGCTGTTTTTT. This sequence encodes CATSPPLGHLNTGELFF.

This clone was seen just once. The rearrangement links TRBV7-2 to TRBJ2-2, with 9 bases aligning to TRBD1. The CDR3 is made up of 15 amino acids. V dropped 0 bases and J dropped 6; count of bases not matched to a gene: 2. Germline V lookup: CDR1 SGHTA, CDR2 FQGNSA. CDR3 nucleotide sequence: TGTGCCAGCAGCTTAGCTGGGACAGGGCCCGGGGAGCTGTTTTTT. As protein: CASSLAGTGPGELFF.

The rearrangement uses TRBV28 and TRBJ2-3, with 12 bases identical to TRBD2. The V gene's germline CDR1 is MDHEN and CDR2 SYDVKM. The CDR3 sequence is 15 residues long. V gave up 4 bases and J gave up 5 bases; unmatched junction bases: 4. This chain's CDR3 is CASSSSGRVGDTQYF. The CDR3 coding sequence is TGTGCCAGCAGTTCTAGCGGGAGGGTAGGAGATACGCAGTATTTT.

The rearrangement joins TRBV5-1 to TRBJ2-7, with 7 bases that match TRBD1. The germline gives CDR1 SGHRS, CDR2 YFSETQ. V shed 1 base, J shed 2 bases, and the junction held 3 bases outside the gene matches. The CDR3 sequence is 14 residues long. DNA for the CDR3: TGCGCCAGCAGCTTGTACAGGGGAACCTACGAGCAGTACTTC. Its protein product is CASSLYRGTYEQYF. The full variable domain, with the rest looked up from reference TRBV5-1 and TRBJ2-7, is KAGVTQTPRYLIKTRGQQVTLSCSPISGHRSVSWYQQTPGQGLQFLFEYFSETQRNKGNFPGRFSGRQFSNSRSEMNVSTLELGDSALYLCASSLYRGTYEQYFGPGTRLTVT.

The rearrangement uses TRBV6-5 and TRBJ1-5, with 10 bases that match TRBD1. After removal of 6 bases from V and 7 bases from J, the junction contained 9 bases not matched to a gene. Germline V gives CDR1 MNHEY, CDR2 SVGAGI. This CDR3 has 15 residues. CDR3 DNA sequence: TGTGCCAGCAGCGCCTCGGGACAGGGGAAACAGCCCCAGCATTTT. Protein sequence: CASSASGQGKQPQHF.

The chain combines TRBV5-1 with TRBJ1-5, with 7 positions matching TRBD1. With 0 bases clipped from V and 9 bases from J, the junction kept 6 bases outside the gene matches. This CDR3 spans 14 amino acids. CDR1 and CDR2 (germline): SGHRS, YFSETQ. CDR3 in amino acids: CASSLGQGNWPQHF. CDR3 DNA: TGCGCCAGCAGCTTGGGACAGGGTAATTGGCCCCAGCATTTT. Supplemented by reference TRBV5-1 and TRBJ1-5, the full variable domain reads KAGVTQTPRYLIKTRGQQVTLSCSPISGHRSVSWYQQTPGQGLQFLFEYFSETQRNKGNFPGRFSGRQFSNSRSEMNVSTLELGDSALYLCASSLGQGNWPQHFGDGTRLSIL.

V gene TRBV18 combines with J gene TRBJ1-6; TRBD1 agrees at 8 bases. The CDR3 consists of 15 residues. Germline lookup yields CDR1 KGHSH and CDR2 LQKENI. The V segment lost 6 bases and the J segment 11 bases; nucleotides outside the gene matches: 12. Written as DNA, the CDR3 is TGTGCCAGCTCGCTCGGACAGGGTTCATGGCCACCCCTCCACTTT. Its protein is CASSLGQGSWPPLHF. Supplemented by reference TRBV18 and TRBJ1-6, the full variable domain reads NAGVMQNPRHLVRRRGQEARLRCSPMKGHSHVYWYRQLPEEGLKFMVYLQKENIIDESGMPKERFSAEFPKEGPSILRIQQVVRGDSAAYFCASSLGQGSWPPLHFGNGTRLTVT.

This clone appeared a single time. V usage is TRBV5-8 and J usage is TRBJ1-5, with D possibly TRBD1 on 5 matching bases. Looked up from germline, CDR1 is SGHTS and CDR2 is YDEGEE. V lost 1 base to trimming and J lost 9 bases, with 14 bases between them. CDR3 size: 14 residues. This CDR3 reads CASSLRQHPWPQHF. The CDR3 coding sequence is TGTGCCAGCAGCTTGAGACAGCACCCCTGGCCCCAGCATTTT.

This chain links TRBV11-2 with TRBJ2-1, with 9 bases identical to TRBD1. With 5 bases clipped from V and 6 bases from J, the junction kept 8 bases outside the gene matches. Germline loops: CDR1 SGHAT, CDR2 FQNNGV. This CDR3 region has 15 residues. DNA for the CDR3: TGTGCCAGCAGCCTTACACAGGGGGCTTTCAATGAGCAGTTCTTC. It codes for CASSLTQGAFNEQFF.

The rearrangement uses TRBV14 and TRBJ1-3; D gene unclear. CDR1 is SGHDN and CDR2 is FVKESK in the germline V gene. V lost 0 bases and J lost 0, with 9 bases in between. This CDR3 is built from 16 residues. The CDR3 protein is CASSQDRRLSGNTIYF. The CDR3 bases are TGTGCCAGCAGCCAAGATCGCAGACTCTCTGGAAACACCATATATTTT.

V is TRBV7-2 and J is TRBJ2-2, with TRBD2 as a possible D gene (6 bases). Germline lookup yields CDR1 SGHTA and CDR2 FQGNSA. V lost 8 bases to trimming and J lost 5 bases, with 9 bases between them. CDR3 length: 12 residues. The DNA for the CDR3 is TGTGCCAGCCGGAGGGGAACCGGGGAGCTGTTTTTT. It yields the protein CASRRGTGELFF.

This chain links TRBV7-2 with TRBJ1-6; 10 bases line up with TRBD1. Germline V gene lookup returns CDR1 SGHTA and CDR2 FQGNSA. V was clipped by 5 bases and J by 14 bases; unmatched bases: 15. The CDR3 extends over 16 amino acids. CDR3 nucleotide sequence: TGTGCCAGCAGCCCTACTCCGGGACAGGGGAGTATCTCCCTCCACTTT. Translation gives CASSPTPGQGSISLHF.

This chain uses TRBV3-1 (or the pseudogene TRBV3-2) with TRBJ2-5, with 11 bases matching TRBD2. Germline assignment: CDR1 LGHDT and CDR2 YNNKEL (reference sequence). The J segment lost 5 bases and the V segment lost 6 bases, leaving 8 bases of the junction unmatched. There are 15 residues in the CDR3. In DNA form, the CDR3 reads TGTGCCAGCAGTACGAAACTAGCGGGGGCGGAGACCCAGTACTTC. Protein product: CASSTKLAGAETQYF.

This chain links TRBV7-2 with TRBJ2-7, with a possible D match to TRBD1 (6 bases). The CDR3 is made up of 14 amino acids. Germline assignment: CDR1 SGHTA and CDR2 FQGNSA. V gave up 5 bases and J gave up 3 bases, with 14 bases separating them. The CDR3 loop is CASSHTGQYYEQYF. In DNA, the CDR3 is TGTGCCAGCAGCCATACCGGACAGTACTACGAGCAGTACTTC.

This chain connects TRBV7-9 to TRBJ1-1, with D possibly matching TRBD1 (5 bases). Germline V gives CDR1 SEHNR, CDR2 FQNEAQ (reference sequence). The V and J ends lost 1 base and 1 base respectively, with 7 bases between them. The CDR3 runs to 14 residues. CDR3 loop: CASSLDQGNTEAFF. Here the CDR3 DNA reads TGTGCCAGCAGCTTAGATCAGGGGAACACTGAAGCTTTCTTT.

The table lists this clone with a count of one. J is TRBJ2-3 and V is TRBV7-3; TRBD2 aligns across 10 bases. The CDR3 covers 16 residues. Germline V gene data show CDR1 as SGHTA and CDR2 as FQGTGA. The V segment lost 7 bases and the J segment 0 bases; nucleotides outside the gene matches: 7. The CDR3 protein is CASIPNSGGSTDTQYF. The CDR3 nucleotides read TGTGCCAGCATCCCCAATAGCGGGGGGAGCACAGATACGCAGTATTTT.

The J gene is TRBJ2-7, the V gene TRBV2; a possible D gene is TRBD1 (6 bases). The CDR3 runs to 13 residues. V was shortened by 6 bases and J by 3 bases, with 12 bases between the two germline ends. Germline CDR1 reads SNHLY; CDR2 reads FYNNEI. The CDR3 DNA sequence: TGTGCCAGCAGGAGGGACAACCTCTACGAGCAGTACTTC. Translation: CASRRDNLYEQYF.

The chain recombines TRBV12-3 or TRBV12-4 with TRBJ1-5; D is undetermined. CDR3 size: 13 residues. V was trimmed by 1 base and J by 6 bases, leaving 7 bases between them. The CDR3 spells CASSLDLSQPQHF. Here the CDR3 DNA reads TGTGCCAGCAGTTTAGACTTGAGTCAGCCCCAGCATTTT.

In its sample, this clone was seen once. This chain uses TRBV6-5 with TRBJ1-1, with no clear D. The CDR3 covers 15 residues. Per germline, CDR1 MNHEY and CDR2 SVGAGI. Trimming left V 6 bases short and J 4 bases short, with 18 bases between. The CDR3 DNA follows: TGTGCCAGCAGCCAAGAGGGAGGGTACGGCACTGAAGCTTTCTTT. Its translation: CASSQEGGYGTEAFF.

This rearrangement joins TRBV4-3 to TRBJ2-1; TRBD2 agrees at 12 bases. The CDR3 loop spans 18 amino acids. Germline V gene data show CDR1 as LGHNA and CDR2 as YSLEER. Trimming cost V 0 bases and J 5 bases; bases outside gene matches: 8. As DNA, the CDR3 is TGCGCCAGCAGCCAAGATTCTACCGGGACTAGCGGGCACAATGAGCAGTTCTTC. Residues: CASSQDSTGTSGHNEQFF.

The J gene is TRBJ1-3, the V gene TRBV2; TRBD1 agrees at 8 bases. Germline trimming cut 3 bases from V and 4 bases from J; bases unmatched to any gene: 5. This CDR3 has 15 residues. Germline V gene data show CDR1 as SNHLY and CDR2 as FYNNEI. The CDR3 DNA follows: TGTGCCAGCAGTGATGACAGGGGCTCCGGAAACACCATATATTTT. This sequence encodes CASSDDRGSGNTIYF.

The chain employs TRBV5-6 and TRBJ2-7, with D tentatively TRBD1 (6 bases). The CDR3 length is 13 residues. Germline CDR1 SGHDT, CDR2 YYEEEE. V shed 6 bases and J shed 4 bases, with 14 bases lying between them. This chain's CDR3 is CASIATGGYEQYF. The CDR3 DNA is TGTGCCAGCATCGCGACAGGAGGTTACGAGCAGTACTTC.

V usage is TRBV5-5 and J usage is TRBJ2-3; no definite D call. V lost 5 bases and J 6 bases, leaving 16 bases between the germline ends. The CDR3 runs to 14 residues. CDR1 SGHKS and CDR2 YYEKEE come from the germline V gene (reference sequence). CDR3 DNA: TGTGCCAGCAGTAAGAACTACGGTCCGGATACGCAGTATTTT. Translated: CASSKNYGPDTQYF.

The chain combines TRBV27 with TRBJ2-7; possible D gene TRBD1, 6 bases. The length of the CDR3 is 14 residues. CDR1 is MNHEY, CDR2 SMNVEV, per germline (reference sequence). V gave up 0 bases and J gave up 4 bases, with 10 bases separating them. The CDR3: CASSLSGDTYEQYF. DNA for the CDR3: TGTGCCAGCAGTTTATCGGGGGACACTTACGAGCAGTACTTC.

In nucleotides, the CDR3 is TGTGCCAGTACCAGGACTGTTCCCGGGGAGCTGTTTTTT. It encodes CASTRTVPGELFF. The chain employs TRBV19 and TRBJ2-2, with a weak D call TRBD2 (5 bases). This CDR3 comprises 13 residues. Per the germline V gene, CDR1 is LNHDA and CDR2 is SQIVND (reference sequence). V lost 7 bases, J lost 6 bases, and 12 bases lay in between.

This clone is a singleton in its sample. The gene calls are TRBV19 and TRBJ1-5; D gene ambiguous. This CDR3 is built from 17 residues. V was clipped by 3 bases and J by 7 bases, with 22 bases between them. Per the germline V gene, CDR1 is LNHDA and CDR2 is SQIVND (reference sequence). The CDR3 DNA reads as TGTGCCAGTAGTATGTCCCTCGGGAGTAGGGTTAGACAGCCCCAGCATTTT. It codes for CASSMSLGSRVRQPQHF.

The chain joins TRBV18 to TRBJ2-7, with 9 bases lining up with TRBD1. Germline V gives CDR1 KGHSH, CDR2 LQKENI. This CDR3 has 14 amino acids. The V and J ends lost 6 bases and 5 bases, in that order; junction bases with no gene match: 8. The CDR3 DNA is TGTGCCAGCTCCCCCCGGACAGGGGCTGACGAGCAGTACTTC. It translates to CASSPRTGADEQYF.